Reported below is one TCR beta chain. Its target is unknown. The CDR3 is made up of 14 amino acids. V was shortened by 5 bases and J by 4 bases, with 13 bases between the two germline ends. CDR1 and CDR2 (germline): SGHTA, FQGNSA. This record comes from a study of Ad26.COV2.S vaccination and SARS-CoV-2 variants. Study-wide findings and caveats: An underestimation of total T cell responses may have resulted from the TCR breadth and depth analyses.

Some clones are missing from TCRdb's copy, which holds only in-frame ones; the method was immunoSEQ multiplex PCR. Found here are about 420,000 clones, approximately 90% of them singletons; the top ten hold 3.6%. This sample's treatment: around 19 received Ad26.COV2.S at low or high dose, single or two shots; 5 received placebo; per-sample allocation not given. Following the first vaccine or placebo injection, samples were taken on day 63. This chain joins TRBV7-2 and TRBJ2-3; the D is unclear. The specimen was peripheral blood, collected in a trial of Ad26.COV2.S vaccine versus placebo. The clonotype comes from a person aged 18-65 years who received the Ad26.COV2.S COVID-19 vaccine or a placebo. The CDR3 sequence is CASSPYWVPDTQYF. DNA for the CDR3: TGTGCCAGCAGCCCCTACTGGGTTCCAGATACGCAGTATTTT.